This record concerns one T cell receptor (beta chain) sequence. Its antigen is unidentified. The data belong to a study of CD8+ T cells in alopecia areata. Study-level findings and limits: Resident alphabeta T-cell populations of normal skin are likewise subject to sequencing in scalp samples. Affected lesional scalp, above all in alopecia totalis/universalis, was more clonal than normal scalp.

Germline loops: CDR1 MNHGY, CDR2 SAAAGT. The CDR3 contains 16 residues. Trimming pared 2 bases from V and 4 bases from J, leaving 17 bases between. It was from PBMCs that CD4+ and CD8+ T cells were sorted. As the sequencing template, cDNA was produced by extracting RNA and reverse transcribing it. Using immunoSEQ multiplex PCR, the repertoire was profiled, and TCRdb retains in-frame clones only, with some absent. The data hold about 200,000 clones, with roughly three fifths observed a single time. The chain is built from TRBV6-8 and TRBJ1-1; D is ambiguous. Sequenced input: CD8+ T cells sorted from blood. The source is a human donor in good health. The CDR3 sequence is CASSYPAGCISTEAFF. DNA for the CDR3: TGTGCCAGCAGTTACCCAGCGGGGTGTATCAGCACTGAAGCTTTCTTT.